This T cell receptor beta chain is drawn from a study of beta chain features in type 1 diabetes. Study outcomes and limitations: In comparison with healthy donors, patients had naive, central memory and Treg TCRB repertoires that appeared more similar.

This CDR3 is built from 15 residues. Germline CDR1 is LNHDA and CDR2 is SQIVND (reference sequence). V was cut by 8 bases and J by 7 bases, with 21 bases left in between. Of the isolated RNA, all was reverse transcribed, and so the sequenced material was expressed TCRB transcripts. Using immunoSEQ multiplex PCR, the repertoire was profiled, and TCRdb retains in-frame clones only, with some absent. The table shows 120,000 to 150,000 clones, with roughly 50% occurring only once. Donors contributed one heparinised blood draw apiece, averaging around 100 mL. Concerning this clone: The antigen remains undetermined.

Sequencing was carried out using Tregs from blood. The TCR originated in a man younger than 35 in good health. The V and J genes are TRBV19 and TRBJ2-1; D is possibly TRBD2 (6 bases). CDR3 residues: CASSPLGEARNEQFF. For the CDR3, the DNA is TGTGCCAGTTCCCCACTGGGGGAGGCTAGGAATGAGCAGTTCTTC.